The present entry profiles one T cell receptor beta chain with its context. Its specificity is not known. The donors, all of them Caucasian adults, lived in Nashville, Tennessee. Assay: immunoSEQ multiplex PCR; the TCRdb copy retains only in-frame clones and omits some. Found here are some 2,000,000 clones, approximately 95% of them singletons; the top ten hold around 0.13%. The sample belongs to a study of shared clonotypes between healthy human individuals. Study results and limitations: Clonotypes that were shared across several donors made up around 5% of naive CD4 clonotypes. Clonotype sharing among the donors was expected to vary with sequencing depth.

Trimming removed 2 bases from V and 6 bases from J, with 8 bases in between. Germline CDR1 reads MNHEY; CDR2 reads SVGAGI. The CDR3 consists of 13 residues. The sequencing sample was made of naive CD4+ T cells sorted from blood. Subset defined: CD45RA+ positively selected. J is TRBJ1-5 and V is TRBV6-5, with D perhaps TRBD1 (5 bases). This receptor was obtained from a young man in good health. The CDR3 nucleotides are TGTGCCAGCAGTTACGTGGGGGGTCAGCCCCAGCATTTT. This sequence encodes CASSYVGGQPQHF.